What follows is one T cell receptor beta chain and its context. Its matching antigen is unknown. Sequencing used immunoSEQ version 4 in survey mode. This table comes from immunoSEQ multiplex PCR, and its TCRdb copy is limited to in-frame clones, with some not included. The sample yields over 15,000 clones, about 62% seen once. CDR3 length equals 13 residues. Deletions cut 4 bases from V and 3 bases from J, with 10 bases between. Germline V CDR1 and CDR2: SGHRS, YFSETQ. Cells were stimulated with overlapping HIV-1 Gag 15-mer peptides. Sorting selected CD4+ T cells upregulating both CD40 ligand and CD69. Stimulated PBMCs had first been depleted of CD8+ T cells. The sample is drawn from a study of persistence of HIV-infected CD4 T cells. Study-level information: Multiple blood draws of up to about 200 mL, except a couple of donors with single leukapheresis.

The chain carries TRBV5-1 and TRBJ2-5; the D gene is possibly TRBD1 (6 bases). The clonotype originates from an adult woman with HIV who was CMV-seropositive. The sample here was CD4+ T cells sorted from PBMCs after roughly 18-hour stimulation, taken from a patient who received antiretroviral therapy. The CDR3 reads CASSRTAEETQYF. The CDR3 bases are TGCGCCAGCAGCCGGACAGCCGAAGAGACCCAGTACTTC.